This TCR beta chain comes out of a study of spatial heterogeneity in lung cancer. Germline V gene data show CDR1 as KGHSH and CDR2 as LQKENI. Trimming left V 4 bases short and J 2 bases short, with 11 bases between. The CDR3 spans 15 residues. Time point given: sample taken at primary tumor resection. Extraction of whole RNA from tumor, nontumor lung or frozen PBMC preceded unsorted sequencing. TCRdb called the 5' RACE reads again in MiXCR, with one record for every CDR3 protein. The sample holds 50,000 to 65,000 distinct CDR3 sequences; 8.4% are singletons and the top ten take roughly 16%. In this sample, this clonotype turned up a few times.

The J gene is TRBJ2-2, the V gene TRBV18; weak D call: TRBD2 (5 bases). Material: PBMCs, obtained at surgery. This sequence was found in a female donor with early-stage non-small cell lung cancer. The CDR3: CASSRWTGNTGELFF. The CDR3 DNA is TGTGCCAGCTCACGCTGGACGGGAAACACCGGGGAGCTGTTTTTT. The variable domain in full, completed from reference TRBV18 and TRBJ2-2, reads NAGVMQNPRHLVRRRGQEARLRCSPMKGHSHVYWYRQLPEEGLKFMVYLQKENIIDESGMPKERFSAEFPKEGPSILRIQQVVRGDSAAYFCASSRWTGNTGELFFGEGSRLTVL.